This T cell receptor beta chain derives from a study of cytomegalovirus exposure and HLA in healthy donors (TCRdb year 2017). For the study in its entirety: According to an earlier analysis of several hundred of the donors, 200 million or so T cells yielded roughly 110 million unique TCR beta sequences and 276 Gb of sequence data. A later genetic analysis took genome-wide SNP genotypes for about 60% of the roughly 670 donors and used that subset as a discovery cohort. Alongside the repertoire data, information on donor age, sex, ethnicity and CMV serostatus was compiled. Across some 400 genotyped donors of the cohort, an average of 235,054 unique TCR beta nucleotide sequences per donor were sequenced, and approximately 19% of those sequences were non-productive. A separate validation cohort of roughly 130 different subjects was used in addition to the roughly 640-subject first cohort. To predict cytomegalovirus infection status, the study brought together high-throughput TCR immunosequencing, statistical association of individual TCRs with disease status, and machine learning. A later analysis re-analyzed previously published TCR beta repertoires from roughly 630 donors and added high-resolution HLA genotyping to study TCR occurrence patterns. To decide whether each TCR beta V gene segment behaved as functional or pseudogenic, an earlier analysis of some 600 of the donors relied on high-throughput TCR beta sequencing. All discovery cohort repertoires had been generated using a single sequencing platform. The number of donors typed differed by locus, with about 629-640 for A, B, C, DRB1 and DQB1, roughly 520 for DQA1, 600 to 610 for DPA1, and around 460 for DPB1. Using immunosequencing, the study profiled T cell repertoires from about 610 subjects and related those repertoires to cytomegalovirus serostatus. Of the roughly 410 genotyped donors, over 80% were placed in the genetic ancestry cluster associated with self-reported Caucasian donors. The study aimed to test whether cataloging public T cell receptors could reveal signatures of past pathogen exposure. Approximately 310 gigabases of sequencing data and tens of millions of unique TCR sequences were included in an early release covering about 600 HLA-typed donors. Rather than drawing on any new phenotypic data, the later analysis identified candidate immune exposures from TCR beta sequences and the way those sequences occurred across donors. Roughly 5 DR-DQ haplotypes were handled as single units for association and clustering because linkage in the cohort was strong. HLA typing included class I and class II loci at four-digit resolution. Points the paper makes about the study in general: V-gene and J-gene trimming of TCR beta chains was associated with a missense DCLRE1C variant in a later genetic analysis, and the association was replicated in an independent cohort. A later analysis found that most CMV-associated TCR beta chains appeared HLA-restricted, with HLA associations seemingly driven largely by CMV exposure. Several of the top co-occurrence clusters appeared to be linked to parvovirus B19, influenza, CMV and Epstein-Barr virus, according to a later analysis. A further reported finding was that TCR beta sequences accurately predicted the HLA-A and HLA-B alleles for most subjects in the first cohort. According to a later analysis, TCR association rates differed among HLA loci, with DRB1 alleles showing the most associated TCRs and HLA-C alleles showing the fewest. In a later genetic analysis, fewer N-insertions in productive TCRs were reported among donors in an Asian-associated ancestry cluster than the 666-donor mean. Specific HLA alleles were associated with about 17,000 TCR beta sequences at a false discovery rate of 0.05 in a later analysis. Correlated functional status among segregating V segments might be attributable to linkage disequilibrium, but an unknown experimental factor could not be ruled out. A group of highly shared sequence variants was considered likely to be a technical artifact of the sequencing pipeline. CMV serostatus was the only immune exposure information available for the cohort. In an earlier analysis of some 550 of the donors, most TCR beta V segments were observed in productive rearrangements about 90% or about 30% of the time, broadly matching IMGT annotations. The earlier analysis of about 600 of the donors excluded some 16 rarely observed V segments, including chromosome 9 orphons, because counts were too low. HLA typing was unavailable for some donors at each locus, so association tests used only the typed subset. Some IMGT-functional V segments, including TRBV6-2 and TRBV6-3, could not be distinguished by the 87-base-pair reads and were therefore excluded. In a later analysis, HLA-associated TCR beta chains showed more clonal expansion and lower generation probabilities than non-associated chains that were equally common. This cohort had only TCR beta chains sequenced, and the lack of alpha or paired-chain data limited which features could be detected. Three of the identified cytomegalovirus-associated TCR beta chains were confirmed in vitro to be specific for cytomegalovirus antigens. Most TCR sequences were seen in very few donors, while some public TCRs were found in many individuals. When HLA alleles, especially DR and DQ, strongly co-occurred, attributing TCR associations to individual alleles was difficult. A total of 164 TCR beta chains were listed by the study as associated with cytomegalovirus. The authors suggested that the approach could potentially be generalized to other disease states and immunological phenotypes. The classifier was reported to diagnose cytomegalovirus status with high specificity and sensitivity in both the original cohort and the validation cohort. The presence/absence analyses assumed that sequencing depth was roughly uniform across donors, and that assumption may not be true.

The cohort was made up of 666 healthy bone marrow donors. At the time of sampling, every cohort member was nominally healthy, though immune exposures that went unrecorded were likely present. The donor tested CMV seronegative, placing the donor among the 350 or so seronegative members of the cohort. Every donor gave a peripheral blood sample, and the peripheral blood mononuclear cells from that sample were used for TCR beta sequencing. The Qiagen DNeasy Blood Extraction Kit was used to extract genomic DNA from the blood cell samples. Details on this clone: Its antigen has not been determined. The input lacks base qualities; no much larger clone sits a single base away.

CDR1 and CDR2 are drawn from the germline V gene: MDHEN, SYDVKM. Deletion took 2 bases off V and 8 bases off J, with a span of 15 bases between the germline ends. Its CDR3 holds 14 amino acids, cysteine through phenylalanine. Only the CDR3 DNA is retained, 42 bases long and in frame from the first base. The library came from the immunoSEQ multiplex PCR assay. For the multiplex PCR, a mixture combining 60 forward primers for TCR Vbeta segments and 13 reverse primers for TCR Jbeta segments was used. The CDR3 region of rearranged TCR beta genes was amplified from genomic DNA with a multiplex PCR assay. The amplified TCR beta libraries were sequenced on the Illumina HiSeq System as 87-base-pair reads. Concerning the study's data processing: A later analysis counted approximately 84 million unique TCR beta chains across the 670 or so repertoires, and roughly 11 million of these chains were shared by at least two donors. Raw reads were error-corrected and collapsed into unique sequences with a nearest-neighbor algorithm that merged closely related sequences to remove PCR and sequencing errors. To assign V, D and J gene segments, CDR3 sequences were aligned to IMGT reference sequences. For a sequence to be retained, at least a six-nucleotide match to both a V gene segment and a J gene segment was required. Rearrangements were called productive when the CDR3 lacked stop codons and stayed in frame with V and J; all others were non-productive. Following IMGT convention, CDR3 was defined as the stretch from the second conserved V-encoded cysteine to the conserved J-encoded phenylalanine. Sequences without an unambiguous match to a single V gene segment were excluded from the earlier analysis of approximately 600 of the donors. An earlier analysis of a few hundred of the donors called V segments functional above 56.7% productive rearrangements and segregating when the between-donor standard deviation exceeded 5%. To diagnose cytomegalovirus status from the catalog of TCR beta chain sequences, a statistical classification framework was built. In a later analysis, TCR nucleotide sequences were compared against IMGT/GENE-DB human TR gene sequences so that V and J genes could be assigned. The TCRdist pipeline was used in a later analysis to assign CDR3 sequences and most-parsimonious VDJ recombination scenarios. In a later analysis, each TCR beta chain was defined by its CDR3 amino acid sequence together with its V-gene family, and reads without a unique V-gene family were excluded. To address suspected cross-contamination and a sequencing artifact, a later analysis removed approximately 600 highly shared, low-generation-probability nucleotide sequences. For each public chain, a later analysis derived a clonal expansion index from normalized ranks of inferred template counts within each repertoire. In a later analysis, generation probabilities were computed with a VDJ recombination model fitted to out-of-frame rearrangements, and the resulting probabilities were checked against IGoR. In a later analysis, hypergeometric tests were used to score TCR-TCR, TCR-HLA and TCR-CMV co-occurrence, with a repertoire-size bias correction applied to TCR pairs. False discovery rates were estimated in a later analysis by permuting HLA or CMV assignments 20 times. In a later analysis, co-occurring TCRs were grouped using DBSCAN, and TCRdist sequence similarity was added for clustering within HLA-allele-positive subsets. For co-occurrence clustering, repertoires with fewer than 30,000 or more than 120,000 public chains were excluded, along with several repertoires with anomalous nucleotide sharing. The immuneACCESS repertoire file appears here via TCRdb, limited to in-frame rearrangements. These files lack a portion of the clones; in checked studies, under half of the deficit traces to unresolved V genes, and the cause of the others is not known. V and J calls and clone size are copied from that table; D and trimming were computed from the DNA. The sample table holds 150,000 to 200,000 clones, of which 84% were seen once. The ten biggest clones cover approximately 0.26% of the sample.

The chain is made from TRBV28 and TRBJ1-2, with an unclear D gene assignment. The specimen was PBMCs. The sequence derives from a boy aged 10-17 years in good health and CMV-seronegative. The bases are TGTGCCAGCAGTTTAGAATTCAGGACGGGGGGCTACACCTTC. It codes for CASSLEFRTGGYTF.